Presented here are 21 T cell receptor beta chains from one specimen sequenced in a study of blood T cell repertoires in COVID-19 (dated by TCRdb to about 2020). The receptor library was made with the immunoSEQ multiplex PCR assay. The immuneACCESS repertoire file appears here via TCRdb, limited to in-frame rearrangements. These files lack a portion of the clones; in checked studies, under half of the deficit traces to unresolved V genes, and the cause of the others is not known. A total of about 200,000 clones appear in this sample, about 85% of them only once. The top ten clonotypes cover 2% to 2.5% of the sample. Sequencing was done on a sample of PBMCs or T cells enriched from blood (not recorded which). The receptors were sampled from a woman in her 30s who had recovered from COVID-19.

This chain joins TRBV29-1 and TRBJ1-2; D perhaps matches TRBD1 (6 bases). The germline V and J ends were trimmed by 6 bases and 1 base, with 9 bases remaining between them. This CDR3 contains 12 residues. Germline values: CDR1 SQVTM, CDR2 ANQGSEA. Here the CDR3 reads CSVDRRNYGYTF. CDR3 sequence (DNA): TGCAGCGTAGACAGGCGTAACTATGGCTACACCTTC. The whole variable domain, remainder taken from reference TRBV29-1 and TRBJ1-2, is SAVISQKPSRDICQRGTSLTIQCQVDSQVTMMFWYRQQPGQSLTLIATANQGSEATYESGFVIDKFPISRPNLTFSTLTVSNMSPEDSSIYLCSVDRRNYGYTFGSGTRLTVV.

V usage is TRBV19 and J usage is TRBJ1-2, with a possible D match to TRBD1 (5 bases). The CDR3 covers 14 residues. Germline loops: CDR1 LNHDA, CDR2 SQIVND (reference sequence). Trimming removed 3 bases from V and 4 bases from J, with 12 bases in between. The CDR3 region is CASSIRVVSYGYTF. Here the CDR3 DNA reads TGTGCCAGTAGTATCAGGGTGGTGAGCTATGGCTACACCTTC.

The chain links TRBV24-1 to TRBJ1-1; D gene uncertain. V was trimmed by 2 bases and J by 1 base, leaving 4 bases between them. The CDR3 runs 13 residues. Germline CDR1 reads KGHDR; CDR2 reads SFDVKD. The CDR3 DNA reads TGTGCCACCAGTGATTCCGGGAACACTGAAGCTTTCTTT. It is translated as CATSDSGNTEAFF.

The rearrangement links TRBV11-1 to TRBJ1-5, with D unclear. CDR3 size: 14 residues. CDR1 and CDR2 from the germline V gene are SGHAT and FQDESV (reference sequence). Trimming took off 5 bases at V and 3 bases at J, with 11 bases between the two ends. CDR3 residues: CASSINGNNQPQHF. The CDR3 nucleotides read TGTGCCAGCAGCATAAACGGGAACAATCAGCCCCAGCATTTT.

This sequence joins TRBV30 and TRBJ2-1, with TRBD2 matching 9 bases. The CDR3 loop spans 15 amino acids. V gave up 2 bases and J gave up 6 bases; unmatched junction bases: 8. From germline, CDR1 is GTSNPN and CDR2 SVGIG (reference sequence). CDR3 sequence (DNA): TGTGCCTGGAGTCGGCCGGGCGGGAGGGCCAATGAGCAGTTCTTC. Protein sequence: CAWSRPGGRANEQFF.

The rearrangement links TRBV14 to TRBJ1-2; D perhaps matches TRBD1 (6 bases). The CDR3 totals 15 residues. Trimming removed 0 bases from V and 8 bases from J, with 16 bases in between. Germline CDR1 is SGHDN and CDR2 is FVKESK. The CDR3 DNA sequence: TGTGCCAGCAGCCAAGAGGGCCAGGGGATAAGGGGCTACACCTTC. It is translated as CASSQEGQGIRGYTF.

V and J are TRBV14 and TRBJ2-1; 7 nucleotides match TRBD2. Germline V gene data show CDR1 as SGHDN and CDR2 as FVKESK. Trimming cost V 0 bases and J 10 bases; bases outside gene matches: 9. CDR3 length equals 15 residues. The CDR3, as DNA: TGTGCCAGCAGCCAAGATTGGGGGAGGGCGGGAGAGCAGTTCTTC. It specifies CASSQDWGRAGEQFF.

This sequence joins TRBV5-1 and TRBJ2-1; D not resolved. Germline V CDR1 and CDR2: SGHRS, YFSETQ. This CDR3 spans 14 amino acids. V gave up 1 base and J gave up 7 bases, with 12 bases separating them. This CDR3 is CASSLQSSSNEQFF. The DNA for the CDR3 is TGCGCCAGCAGCTTGCAAAGTTCGAGTAATGAGCAGTTCTTC.

The rearrangement uses TRBV7-9 and TRBJ2-5; 8 bases map to TRBD2. V dropped 2 bases and J dropped 5; count of bases not matched to a gene: 10. This CDR3 has 16 amino acids. CDR1 is SEHNR and CDR2 is FQNEAQ in the germline V gene (reference sequence). CDR3 sequence (DNA): TGTGCCAGCAGCTTATTCGGGGGGGAATTCAGGGAGACCCAGTACTTC. Translation gives CASSLFGGEFRETQYF. Supplemented by reference TRBV7-9 and TRBJ2-5, the full variable domain reads DTGVSQNPRHKITKRGQNVTFRCDPISEHNRLYWYRQTLGQGPEFLTYFQNEAQLEKSRLLSDRFSAERPKGSFSTLEIQRTEQGDSAMYLCASSLFGGEFRETQYFGPGTRLLVL.

The V call is TRBV15, the J call TRBJ2-7; the match to TRBD1 covers 10 bases. J was trimmed by 3 bases and V by 2 bases; bases with no gene match: 7. Germline CDR1 reads LNHNV; CDR2 reads YYDKDF (reference sequence). CDR3 length: 16 amino acids. The CDR3 is CATSRLDRGESYEQYF. For the CDR3, the DNA is TGTGCCACCAGCAGACTGGACAGGGGGGAAAGCTACGAGCAGTACTTC.

The chain carries TRBV6-5 and TRBJ2-7, with TRBD1 matching over 7 bases. Germline V gene lookup returns CDR1 MNHEY and CDR2 SVGAGI. This CDR3 region has 12 residues. J gave up 6 bases and V 6 bases, and 5 bases lay outside the gene matches. CDR3 region: CASRSDRAEQYF. The CDR3 DNA sequence: TGTGCCAGCAGAAGCGACAGGGCCGAGCAGTACTTC.

The J gene is TRBJ1-6, the V gene TRBV27; D uncertain. Trimming stripped 3 bases from V and 0 bases from J, with 6 bases between. The V gene's germline CDR1 is MNHEY and CDR2 SMNVEV (reference sequence). CDR3 length: 15 residues. The chain's CDR3 is CASSLVSSYNSPLHF. CDR3 bases: TGTGCCAGCAGTTTGGTCAGCTCCTATAATTCACCCCTCCACTTT.

V and J are TRBV7-2 and TRBJ1-5; no definite D call. The germline gives CDR1 SGHTA, CDR2 FQGNSA. This CDR3 region has 16 residues. The V and J ends lost 0 bases and 7 bases respectively, with 16 bases between them. Here the CDR3 DNA reads TGTGCCAGCAGCTTAGCCGGGTCGCAGATTGTCCAGCCCCAGCATTTT. Protein: CASSLAGSQIVQPQHF.

The genes are TRBV20-1 and TRBJ1-2; weak D call: TRBD1 (6 bases). This CDR3 comprises 9 residues. Trimming shortened V by 6 bases and J by 13 bases, and 12 bases separated the two germline ends. The germline gives CDR1 DFQATT, CDR2 SNEGSKA (reference sequence). The CDR3: CSANRDGTF. Written as DNA, the CDR3 is TGCAGTGCCAACAGGGACGGCACCTTC.

This clone occurred once. The V call is TRBV19, the J call TRBJ2-7; D remains unclear. Per the germline V gene, CDR1 is LNHDA and CDR2 is SQIVND (reference sequence). Trimming removed 4 bases at V and 4 bases at J, with 5 bases between. The CDR3 extends over 11 amino acids. The CDR3 sequence is CASSSGYEQYF. DNA of the CDR3: TGTGCCAGTAGTAGCGGTTACGAGCAGTACTTC.

The V and J genes are TRBV20-1 and TRBJ2-2; D is unresolved. CDR3 length: 13 amino acids. The V and J ends lost 3 bases and 7 bases respectively, with 12 bases between them. CDR1 is DFQATT, CDR2 SNEGSKA, per germline (reference sequence). The CDR3 DNA reads as TGCAGTGCTAGTCGTGGTATCGGCGGGGAGCTGTTTTTT. Its protein product is CSASRGIGGELFF.

This clone was recorded only once. This CDR3 reads CASSSSGLAGPQETQYF. The CDR3 region has the DNA TGTGCCAGCAGCTCTTCGGGACTAGCGGGACCCCAAGAGACCCAGTACTTC. The rearrangement uses TRBV7-2 and TRBJ2-5; 13 positions match TRBD2. Germline-derived CDR1 and CDR2 are SGHTA and FQGNSA. With V trimmed by 4 bases and J by 1 base, 6 bases remained unmatched. This CDR3 region has 17 residues.

This clone was seen once. The CDR3 reads CASSLKRSSGRGAKNIQYF. As DNA, the CDR3 is TGTGCCAGCAGTCTCAAACGATCTAGCGGACGAGGAGCCAAAAACATTCAGTACTTC. This chain uses TRBV6-2 or TRBV6-3 with TRBJ2-4, with 7 positions matching TRBD2. With V trimmed by 5 bases and J by 0 bases, 16 bases remained unmatched. Germline-derived CDR1 and CDR2 are MNHEY and SVGEGT. CDR3 length equals 19 residues.

V is TRBV6-5 and J is TRBJ1-2; possibly TRBD1 for D (6 bases). The CDR3 spans 13 residues. CDR1 is MNHEY, CDR2 SVGAGI, per germline. The V and J ends lost 4 bases and 4 bases respectively, with 10 bases between them. The CDR3 is CASSFQQGYGYTF. The CDR3 coding sequence is TGTGCCAGCAGTTTTCAACAGGGCTATGGCTACACCTTC.

V and J are TRBV7-2 and TRBJ1-4; 7 nucleotides agree with TRBD1. Per the germline V gene, CDR1 is SGHTA and CDR2 is FQGNSA. CDR3 size: 15 residues. V shed 5 bases and J 7 bases; nucleotides not matched to a gene: 10. The CDR3 spells CASSPVRGHSEKLFF. The CDR3, as DNA: TGTGCCAGCAGCCCCGTAAGGGGGCACAGTGAAAAACTGTTTTTT.

The V call is TRBV11-3, the J call TRBJ2-1; 10 nucleotides agree with TRBD2. V shed 5 bases and J 7 bases; nucleotides not matched to a gene: 8. Germline values: CDR1 SGHNT, CDR2 YENEEA. This CDR3 comprises 15 residues. The CDR3 region has the DNA TGTGCCAGCAGCCGACGTCTAGCGGGGGAGAATGAGCAGTTCTTC. The encoded protein is CASSRRLAGENEQFF.